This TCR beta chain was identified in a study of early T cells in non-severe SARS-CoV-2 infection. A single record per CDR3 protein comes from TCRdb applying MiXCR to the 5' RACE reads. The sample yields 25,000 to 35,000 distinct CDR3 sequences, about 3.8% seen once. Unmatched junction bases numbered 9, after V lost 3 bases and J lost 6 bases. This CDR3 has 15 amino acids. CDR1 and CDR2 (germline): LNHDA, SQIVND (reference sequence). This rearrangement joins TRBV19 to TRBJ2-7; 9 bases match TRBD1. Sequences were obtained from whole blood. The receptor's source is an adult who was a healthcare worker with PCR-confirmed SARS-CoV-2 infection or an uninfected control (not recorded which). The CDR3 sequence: CASSILPGQGSEQYF. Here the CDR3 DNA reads TGTGCCAGTAGTATCTTACCGGGACAGGGAAGCGAGCAGTACTTC.